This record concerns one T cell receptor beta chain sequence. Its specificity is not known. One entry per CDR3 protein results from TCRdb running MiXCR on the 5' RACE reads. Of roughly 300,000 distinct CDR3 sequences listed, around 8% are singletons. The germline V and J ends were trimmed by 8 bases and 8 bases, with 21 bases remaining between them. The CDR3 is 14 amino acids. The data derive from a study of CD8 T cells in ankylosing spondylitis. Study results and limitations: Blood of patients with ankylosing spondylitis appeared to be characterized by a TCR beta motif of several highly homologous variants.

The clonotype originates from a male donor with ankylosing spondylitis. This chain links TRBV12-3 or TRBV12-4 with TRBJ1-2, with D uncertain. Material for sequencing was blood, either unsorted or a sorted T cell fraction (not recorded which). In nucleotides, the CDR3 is TGTGCCAGCGGAATCCTTGCGGGAGGAGAGGGCTACACCTTC. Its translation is CASGILAGGEGYTF.